The rows below give T cell receptor beta chains drawn from one sample of a study of CD8+ T cells in alopecia areata. The data were produced by immunoSEQ multiplex PCR, yet TCRdb's version contains in-frame clones alone and is incomplete. The data show some 170,000 clones, around 63% seen once. Here the sequenced sample was CD4+ T cells sorted from blood, taken at week 0. These receptor sequences come from a human donor with alopecia areata. The CDR3 runs from the conserved cysteine through the conserved F or W. A D gene is named only where the DNA matches it firmly. The size entry is marked missing in some rows and otherwise reads once, few, many or a size class.

DNA	CDR3	V	J	D	size
TGCGCCAGCAGCCAAATGCCTCCCGCTAGCACAGATACGCAGTATTTT	CASSQMPPASTDTQYF	TRBV4-1	TRBJ2-3	NA	few
TGCGCCAGCAGCGAAGGGACTAGTATCACAGATACGCAGTATTTT	CASSEGTSITDTQYF	TRBV5-1	TRBJ2-3	TRBD2	few
TGTGCCTGGAGTGTTGACAGGGAGGGCACTGAAGCTTTCTTT	CAWSVDREGTEAFF	TRBV30	TRBJ1-1	TRBD1	NA
TGCGCCAGCGGGCGGTTGGTCGGGGAGCTGTTTTTT	CASGRLVGELFF	TRBV10-2	TRBJ2-2	NA	NA
TGTGCCAGCAGCTCGGGACAGCAAGAGACCCAGTACTTC	CASSSGQQETQYF	TRBV11-2	TRBJ2-5	TRBD1	once
TGTGCCAGCAGCCTCGGGATCAACACAGATACGCAGTATTTT	CASSLGINTDTQYF	TRBV7-2	TRBJ2-3	NA	NA
TGTGCCAGCAGCGTAGGGTTCTCAGGGGAGACCCAGTACTTC	CASSVGFSGETQYF	TRBV9	TRBJ2-5	NA	NA
TGCAGCGTTGCATCGGGGGATCAGCCCCAGCATTTT	CSVASGDQPQHF	TRBV29-1	TRBJ1-5	NA	once
TGTGCCAGCAGTTTTGGGACAGGGGGACAGCCCCAGCATTTT	CASSFGTGGQPQHF	TRBV27	TRBJ1-5	TRBD1	few
TGCGCCAGCAGTCAACCGGGACCCTACAATCAGCCCCAGCATTTT	CASSQPGPYNQPQHF	TRBV23-1	TRBJ1-5	NA	NA
TGTGCCTGGAGTGTGGGCAGTAGTAGGGCCAACGTCCTGACTTTC	CAWSVGSSRANVLTF	TRBV30	TRBJ2-6	NA	NA
TGCAGCGTTGAAGAGGTTGTAGGGCAGCCCCAGCATTTT	CSVEEVVGQPQHF	TRBV29-1	TRBJ1-5	NA	NA
TGTGCCAGCAGCTTAGACAGGGGGCGAGTGAACACTGAAGCTTTCTTT	CASSLDRGRVNTEAFF	TRBV13	TRBJ1-1	TRBD1	NA
TGCAGCGTTCGAGGGGGTCAAGATACGCAGTATTTT	CSVRGGQDTQYF	TRBV29-1	TRBJ2-3	NA	few
TGCGCCAGCAGCGCATCCGGGACGAATAATTCACCCCTCCACTTT	CASSASGTNNSPLHF	TRBV5-1	TRBJ1-6	NA	NA
TGTGCCACCAGCAGTCGACTAGCGGGGAGAAATGAGCAGTTCTTC	CATSSRLAGRNEQFF	TRBV15	TRBJ2-1	TRBD2	NA
TGTGCCAGCATAAAGGAGGGGGTCGAGCAGTACTTC	CASIKEGVEQYF	TRBV7-9	TRBJ2-7	NA	NA
TGCAGCCTTTTAGGGGTGTCAGATACGCAGTATTTT	CSLLGVSDTQYF	TRBV29-1	TRBJ2-3	NA	NA